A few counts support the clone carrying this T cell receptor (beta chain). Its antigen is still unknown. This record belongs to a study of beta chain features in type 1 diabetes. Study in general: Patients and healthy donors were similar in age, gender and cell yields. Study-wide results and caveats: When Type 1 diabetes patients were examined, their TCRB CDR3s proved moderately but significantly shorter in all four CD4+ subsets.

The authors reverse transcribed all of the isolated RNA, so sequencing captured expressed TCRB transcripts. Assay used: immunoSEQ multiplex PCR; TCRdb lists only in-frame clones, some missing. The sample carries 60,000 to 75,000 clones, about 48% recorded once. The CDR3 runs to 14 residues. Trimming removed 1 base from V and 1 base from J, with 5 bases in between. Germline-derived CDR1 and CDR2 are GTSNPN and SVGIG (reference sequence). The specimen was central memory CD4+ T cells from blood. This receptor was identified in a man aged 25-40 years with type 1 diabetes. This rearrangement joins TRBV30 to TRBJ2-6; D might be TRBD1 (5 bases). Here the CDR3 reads CAWSGQSGANVLTF. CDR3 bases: TGTGCCTGGAGTGGACAGTCTGGGGCCAACGTCCTGACTTTC.